The TCR beta chain under discussion was sequenced for a study of T cells after yellow fever vaccination. General study points: Relatively few clonotypes were ones that appeared in both CD4 and CD8 compartments. Researchers report a weaker secondary response that nonetheless peaked faster, day 5 versus 15. Detected again after the booster were most primary-vaccination clones, at 95% to 98% CD4 and about 90% CD8.

Universal primer sites and UMIs were introduced during 5'RACE template-switching synthesis of TCR cDNA. In TCRdb, the 5' RACE reads were re-called with MiXCR into one record per CDR3 protein. The sample lists about 340,000 distinct CDR3 sequences; roughly an eighth were seen once. The CDR3 loop spans 12 amino acids. Germline CDR1 and CDR2: DFQATT and SNEGSKA (reference sequence). V gave up 3 bases and J gave up 4 bases, with 9 bases separating them. This clonotype occurred a few times. Its antigen is unknown. J is TRBJ2-5 and V is TRBV20-1; the D is unclear. The receptor was isolated from a young man who received the YFV17D yellow fever vaccine. Source: CD4+ T cells sorted from PBMCs, taken 15 days after the yellow fever booster vaccination. The chain's CDR3 is CSARTTRETQYF. CDR3 bases: TGCAGTGCTAGGACCACTCGAGAGACCCAGTACTTC.